These T cell receptor beta chains were read from a single sample in a study of T cell responses to AZD1222 COVID-19 vaccine. This table comes from immunoSEQ multiplex PCR, and its TCRdb copy is limited to in-frame clones, with some not included. The repertoire holds more than 85,000 clones, with roughly 90% as singletons. The sequences come from peripheral blood, collected on day 0 of AZD1222 vaccination. The receptors were sampled from an adult in good health. Each CDR3 is given with its conserved first and last residue. A D gene is named only where the DNA matches it firmly. Some rows have no size entry. The others give once, few or many, or a class for an expanded clone.

TRBV5-1	TRBD1	TRBJ2-1	NA	TGCGCCAGCAGCCGGGACCCCGGGACAGGGGGCTTTTATGAGCAGTTCTTC	CASSRDPGTGGFYEQFF
TRBV5-1	TRBD2	TRBJ2-1	NA	TGCGCCAGCAGCCTGACTAGCGGGAGCCCCGCGGGTGAGCAGTTCTTC	CASSLTSGSPAGEQFF
TRBV24-1	TRBD1	TRBJ1-5	NA	TGTGCCACCAGTGAGGCAGGGGGGGGATATAGCAATCAGCCCCAGCATTTT	CATSEAGGGYSNQPQHF
TRBV7-9	NA	TRBJ2-3	NA	TGTGCCAGCAGTGATGGGGTCGCCGCTAGCACAGATACGCAGTATTTT	CASSDGVAASTDTQYF
TRBV19	NA	TRBJ1-1	NA	TGTGCCAGTAGCGGACAGACCCTCCTGAACACTGAAGCTTTCTTT	CASSGQTLLNTEAFF
TRBV5-6	NA	TRBJ1-1	NA	TGTGCCAGCAGCTTGGCCCGTCCTTCCCCCGAAGCTTTCTTT	CASSLARPSPEAFF
TRBV7-7	NA	TRBJ2-2	few	TGTGCCAGCAGCCCAGGCCCCTGGGGCGGGGAGCTGTTTTTT	CASSPGPWGGELFF
TRBV11-3	NA	TRBJ2-7	NA	TGTGCCAGCAGCTTAGGTGGGGAAAACGAGCAGTACTTC	CASSLGGENEQYF
TRBV6-1	TRBD1	TRBJ1-2	NA	TGTGCCAGCAGTGATCGGCAGGGGGCGGGCTATGGCTACACCTTC	CASSDRQGAGYGYTF
TRBV5-6	NA	TRBJ2-7	NA	TGTGCCAGCAGTTACGGACAGTCGGGAGAGCAGTACTTC	CASSYGQSGEQYF
TRBV2	NA	TRBJ2-1	NA	TGTGCCAGCAGTGAAGCGGGGTCCTCCTACAATGAGCAGTTCTTC	CASSEAGSSYNEQFF
TRBV19	NA	TRBJ2-1	NA	TGTGCCAGTCGCCGTGGGGGTGAGCAGTTCTTC	CASRRGGEQFF
TRBV6-6	NA	TRBJ1-4	NA	TGTGCCGCTTCTAGTGGGGGAGGAACTAATGAAAAACTGTTTTTT	CAASSGGGTNEKLFF
TRBV2	NA	TRBJ1-6	NA	TGTGCCAGCAGTGAATCTGGGGGCAGGACTGTCCTCCACTTT	CASSESGGRTVLHF
TRBV18	TRBD2	TRBJ2-6	NA	TGTGCCAGCTCACCCCTCCCCGCGGGGGGCTCTGGGGCCAACGTCCTGACTTTC	CASSPLPAGGSGANVLTF
TRBV18	NA	TRBJ1-3	NA	TGTGCCAGCTCCCAATCGCCTTCCAGGGAGGGCTCTGGAAACACCATATATTTT	CASSQSPSREGSGNTIYF
TRBV18	NA	TRBJ2-2	NA	TGTGCCAGCTCACCAGTCGCCCTAACCGGGGAGCTGTTTTTT	CASSPVALTGELFF
TRBV6-1	NA	TRBJ1-6	once	TGTGCCAGCAGTGACCTGGACAGTTTCTCCTATAATTCACCCCTCCACTTT	CASSDLDSFSYNSPLHF
TRBV3-1/TRBV3-2	NA	TRBJ1-3	few	TGTGCCAGCTCCCTTTCCCCGAACACCATATATTTT	CASSLSPNTIYF
TRBV25-1	NA	TRBJ1-1	NA	TGTGCCAGCAGTGAAAATGAAAGGGAAGGAGCTGAAGCTTTCTTT	CASSENEREGAEAFF
TRBV27	NA	TRBJ1-6	NA	TGTGCCAGCAGTTCGGGTAATTCACCCCTCCACTTT	CASSSGNSPLHF
TRBV19	NA	TRBJ1-1	NA	TGTGCCAGTAGTATAGGAAGATTAACAGAAGCTTTCTTT	CASSIGRLTEAFF
TRBV14	NA	TRBJ2-1	NA	TGTGCCAGCAGCCGAACAATAGGGGCAGGTTACAATGAGCAGTTCTTC	CASSRTIGAGYNEQFF
TRBV7-9	TRBD1	TRBJ1-4	NA	TGTGCCAGCAGCTTAGGGACAGGGATAGGAAAACTGTTTTTT	CASSLGTGIGKLFF
TRBV6-5	NA	TRBJ1-1	NA	TGTGCCAGCAGGGGGCTTAGGGGGGTGAACACTGAAGCTTTCTTT	CASRGLRGVNTEAFF
TRBV24-1	NA	TRBJ2-2	NA	TGTGCCACCAGTAGAATGGGTTTACCCGGGGAGCTGTTTTTT	CATSRMGLPGELFF